The 12 T cell receptor beta chains below all came from one sample that was sequenced in a study of T cell changes during pregnancy in multiple sclerosis. The protocol was immunoSEQ multiplex PCR, while the TCRdb copy is restricted to in-frame clones and leaves out a portion. The profile shows some 60,000 clones, around nine tenths of them singletons. Sequencing was carried out using peripheral blood from another person, used as feeder cells. These receptors all stem from a human donor whose cells served as feeder cells for cultures in a pregnancy study.

This clone was observed a handful of times. The CDR3 sequence is CASSLSASGGSSYEQYF. The CDR3 region has the DNA TGTGCCAGCAGTTTATCGGCTAGCGGGGGGAGCTCCTACGAGCAGTACTTC. The chain couples TRBV27 to TRBJ2-7; 11 bases align to TRBD2. CDR3 size: 17 residues. Germline V gene lookup returns CDR1 MNHEY and CDR2 SMNVEV (reference sequence). V lost 0 bases, J lost 0 bases, and 4 bases stayed unmatched.

This chain connects TRBV6-1 to TRBJ1-2, with 7 bases identical to TRBD1. Germline loops: CDR1 MNHNS, CDR2 SASEGT. Germline trimming cut 4 bases from V and 2 bases from J; bases unmatched to any gene: 4. The CDR3 runs to 14 residues. For the CDR3, the DNA is TGTGCCAGCAGTGCCCGACAGGGCAACTATGGCTACACCTTC. Translated: CASSARQGNYGYTF.

This chain links TRBV11-2 with TRBJ2-7, with D perhaps assigned TRBD1 or TRBD2 (5 bases each). This CDR3 has 15 residues. Trimming took 5 bases from V and 0 from J, leaving 14 bases between them. Germline V CDR1 and CDR2: SGHAT, FQNNGV. In DNA form, the CDR3 reads TGTGCCAGCAGCGCCAGGGACCGAAGCTCCTACGAGCAGTACTTC. This encodes CASSARDRSSYEQYF. The full variable domain, rest sourced from reference TRBV11-2 and TRBJ2-7, is EAGVAQSPRYKIIEKRQSVAFWCNPISGHATLYWYQQILGQGPKLLIQFQNNGVVDDSQLPKDRFSAERLKGVDSTLKIQPAKLEDSAVYLCASSARDRSSYEQYFGPGTRLTVT.

The V gene is TRBV28, the J gene TRBJ1-3; 7 bases map to TRBD1. Germline V gene data show CDR1 as MDHEN and CDR2 as SYDVKM. The CDR3 sequence is 16 residues long. Trimming cost V 8 bases and J 0 bases; bases outside gene matches: 10. The CDR3 reads CASGSPGGSSGNTIYF. In DNA form, the CDR3 reads TGTGCCAGCGGATCCCCAGGGGGGAGCTCTGGAAACACCATATATTTT.

The chain recombines TRBV27 with TRBJ2-7; D possibly corresponds to TRBD1 (6 bases). CDR1 is MNHEY and CDR2 is SMNVEV in the germline V gene (reference sequence). The ends were cut back, 5 bases at V and 7 bases at J, with 15 bases in the middle. This CDR3 is 13 amino acids long. CDR3 nucleotides: TGTGCCAGCAGTCCCAAGGTTAGGGGGGAGCAGTACTTC. Translated, it gives CASSPKVRGEQYF.

The V call is TRBV4-3, the J call TRBJ2-7; the match to TRBD1 covers 8 bases. The CDR3 extends over 13 amino acids. CDR1 and CDR2 from the germline V gene are LGHNA and YSLEER. The J segment lost 3 bases and the V segment lost 3 bases, leaving 1 base of the junction unmatched. The CDR3 DNA is TGCGCCAGCAGCCATGGACAGGGCTACGAGCAGTACTTC. Translating it yields CASSHGQGYEQYF.

The V and J genes are TRBV29-1 and TRBJ2-2; D gene ambiguous. This CDR3 contains 11 residues. V dropped 7 bases and J dropped 1 base, with 4 bases sitting between them. Germline-derived CDR1 and CDR2 are SQVTM and ANQGSEA. The CDR3 nucleotides are TGCAGCGCTGGGAACACCGGGGAGCTGTTTTTT. Protein sequence: CSAGNTGELFF.

CDR3 residues: CASRIYNEQFF. CDR3 coding DNA: TGTGCCAGCAGAATTTACAATGAGCAGTTCTTC. J is TRBJ2-1 and V is TRBV5-4; the D is unclear. The germline V gene encodes CDR1 SGHNT and CDR2 YYREEE (reference sequence). Trimming took off 5 bases at V and 4 bases at J, with 4 bases between the two ends. The CDR3 loop spans 11 amino acids.

This chain uses TRBV5-1 with TRBJ2-4, with D possibly being TRBD1 (7 bases). Germline lookup yields CDR1 SGHRS and CDR2 YFSETQ. V shed 4 bases and J shed 5 bases, with 16 bases lying between them. The CDR3 is 15 residues long. CDR3 in amino acids: CASSPGQGGQNIQYF. In DNA form, the CDR3 reads TGCGCCAGCAGCCCGGGTCAGGGGGGCCAAAACATTCAGTACTTC.

To note about this clone: At one of its ends the junction is not consistent with the germline gene, which may arise from a read error. This rearrangement joins TRBV30 to TRBJ1-1, with 8 nucleotides matching TRBD1. The CDR3 spans 14 residues. Germline CDR1 reads GTSNPN; CDR2 reads SVGIG (reference sequence). The CDR3 sequence is CAWSPRDRNTKAFF. The CDR3 DNA reads as TGTGCCTGGAGCCCCCGGGACAGGAACACTAAAGCTTTCTTT.

The chain uses TRBV2 and TRBJ1-5; D is uncertain. The ends were cut back, 7 bases at V and 2 bases at J, with 9 bases in the middle. Germline CDR1 reads SNHLY; CDR2 reads FYNNEI. CDR3 length equals 13 residues. The DNA of the CDR3 is TGTGCCAGCAATGGCGGGCGCAATCAGCCCCAGCATTTT. Its protein is CASNGGRNQPQHF.

This clone was seen only a few times. The J gene is TRBJ2-2, the V gene TRBV9; tentatively, D is TRBD1 (5 bases). Germline loops: CDR1 SGDLS, CDR2 YYNGEE. This CDR3 spans 15 amino acids. The germline V and J ends were trimmed by 3 bases and 3 bases, with 12 bases remaining between them. The DNA of the CDR3 is TGTGCCAGCAGCGCCTCAGGGATGGACACCGGGGAGCTGTTTTTT. Protein sequence: CASSASGMDTGELFF.